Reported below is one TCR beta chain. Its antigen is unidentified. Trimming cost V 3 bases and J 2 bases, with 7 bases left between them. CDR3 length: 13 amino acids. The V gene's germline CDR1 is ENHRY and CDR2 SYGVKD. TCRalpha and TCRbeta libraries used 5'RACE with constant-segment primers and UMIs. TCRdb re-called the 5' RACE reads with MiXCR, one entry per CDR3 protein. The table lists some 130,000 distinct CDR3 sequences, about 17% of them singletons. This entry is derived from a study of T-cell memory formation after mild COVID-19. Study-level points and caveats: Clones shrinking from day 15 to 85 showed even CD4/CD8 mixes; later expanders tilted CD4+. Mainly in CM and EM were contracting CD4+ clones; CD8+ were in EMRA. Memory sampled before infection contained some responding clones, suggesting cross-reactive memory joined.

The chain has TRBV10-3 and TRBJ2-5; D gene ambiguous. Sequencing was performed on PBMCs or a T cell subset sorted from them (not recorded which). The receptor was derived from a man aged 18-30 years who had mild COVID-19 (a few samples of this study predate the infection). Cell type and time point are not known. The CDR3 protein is CAISDWEQETQYF. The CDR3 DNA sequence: TGTGCCATCAGTGATTGGGAACAAGAGACCCAGTACTTC.